The source of this T cell receptor beta chain is a study of T-cell memory formation after mild COVID-19. Study as a whole: Largely donor-specific sequence clusters came from a couple of donors.

The CDR3 loop spans 16 amino acids. Unmatched junction bases numbered 11, after V lost 5 bases and J lost 4 bases. Per germline, CDR1 SGHTA and CDR2 FQGNSA. TCR alpha and TCR beta cDNA libraries carrying sample barcodes and UMIs were produced by 5'RACE using constant-segment primers. From the 5' RACE reads, TCRdb called clonotypes with MiXCR, one entry per CDR3 protein. The sample consists of some 40,000 distinct CDR3 sequences, 7.3% of them appearing once. General observations from the study: A balance of CD4 and CD8 characterized clones contracting day 15 to 85, whereas later expanders leaned CD4+. Day 37-peaking second-wave clones had unconfirmed SARS-CoV-2 specificity.

A word on this clonotype: The antigen is unknown.

This sequence was found in a man aged 18-30 years who had mild COVID-19 (a few samples of this study predate the infection). Cell type and time point are not known. This chain connects TRBV7-2 to TRBJ2-5, with 9 positions matching TRBD1. The specimen was PBMCs or a T cell subset sorted from them (not recorded which). The CDR3 region is CASSVLTGGLVETQYF. DNA of the CDR3: TGTGCCAGCAGCGTACTAACAGGGGGCCTTGTAGAGACCCAGTACTTC. The whole variable domain, filled in from reference TRBV7-2 and TRBJ2-5, reads GAGVSQSPSNKVTEKGKDVELRCDPISGHTALYWYRQSLGQGLEFLIYFQGNSAPDKSGLPSDRFSAERTGGSVSTLTIQRTQQEDSAVYLCASSVLTGGLVETQYFGPGTRLLVL.